These 13 T cell receptor beta chains originate from one sample sequenced in a study of cytomegalovirus exposure and HLA in healthy donors. Sequencing used immunoSEQ multiplex PCR; TCRdb keeps in-frame clones, though not all of them. The table records about 110,000 clones, around 85% of them present only once. The specimen sequenced was PBMCs. The receptor source for this set is a woman aged 18-30 years in good health and CMV-seronegative.

CDR3 loop: CASLKDQGAKEKLFF. The CDR3 region has the DNA TGTGCCAGCTTAAAGGACCAGGGGGCGAAGGAAAAACTGTTTTTT. V is TRBV6-1 and J is TRBJ1-4; 8 nucleotides match TRBD1. Germline V gene lookup returns CDR1 MNHNS and CDR2 SASEGT. The V segment lost 8 bases and the J segment 8 bases; nucleotides outside the gene matches: 13. The CDR3 consists of 15 residues.

The CDR3: CAWSRRYGRGQGLLGGYTF. The CDR3 DNA follows: TGTGCCTGGAGCCGGAGATATGGCCGTGGGCAGGGGCTGCTCGGGGGCTACACCTTC. The chain combines TRBV30 with TRBJ1-2; D might be TRBD1 (6 bases). Germline CDR1 and CDR2: GTSNPN and SVGIG (reference sequence). The CDR3 has 19 residues. V shed 3 bases and J shed 8 bases, with 34 bases lying between them.

The chain links TRBV5-1 to TRBJ2-1; 9 nucleotides match TRBD1. The V and J ends lost 0 bases and 0 bases, in that order; junction bases with no gene match: 7. Germline CDR1 and CDR2: SGHRS and YFSETQ. The CDR3 consists of 18 residues. DNA of the CDR3: TGCGCCAGCAGCTTGGGAGGGACAGGGTCCTTCTCCTACAATGAGCAGTTCTTC. Its translation is CASSLGGTGSFSYNEQFF.

This chain joins TRBV29-1 and TRBJ2-5, with 10 nucleotides matching TRBD2. With V trimmed by 4 bases and J by 3 bases, 2 bases remained unmatched. Germline assignment: CDR1 SQVTM and CDR2 ANQGSEA. CDR3 length: 13 residues. The CDR3, as DNA: TGCAGCGTTGTCAGCGGGGGGGAAGAGACCCAGTACTTC. Protein sequence: CSVVSGGEETQYF.

This chain uses TRBV27 with TRBJ1-1; D is perhaps TRBD1 (6 bases). The V end lost 5 bases, the J end lost 2 bases, and 15 bases lay between the germline ends. CDR1 and CDR2 from the germline V gene are MNHEY and SMNVEV (reference sequence). CDR3 size: 15 residues. The CDR3 here is CASSTRQDINTEAFF. CDR3 coding DNA: TGTGCCAGCAGTACACGACAGGATATCAACACTGAAGCTTTCTTT.

This clone was observed a single time. The CDR3 sequence is CASTDSEDQPQHF. CDR3 sequence (DNA): TGCGCCAGCACCGACAGCGAAGATCAGCCCCAGCATTTT. The chain uses TRBV10-2 and TRBJ1-5; possible D gene TRBD1, 5 bases. The CDR3 totals 13 residues. Trimming took off 7 bases at V and 5 bases at J, with 12 bases between the two ends. Per germline, CDR1 WSHSY and CDR2 SAAADI.

The chain joins TRBV7-9 to TRBJ2-2; the match to TRBD2 covers 10 bases. CDR1 and CDR2 (germline): SEHNR, FQNEAQ (reference sequence). The junction had 12 bases not matched to a gene; V was cut back by 5 bases and J by 0 bases. The CDR3 sequence is 19 residues long. DNA of the CDR3: TGTGCCAGCAGCCCCAGGAGCGGGGGGGTATCTCCGAACACCGGGGAGCTGTTTTTT. It codes for CASSPRSGGVSPNTGELFF. Full variable domain (outside the CDR3, taken from reference TRBV7-9 and TRBJ2-2): DTGVSQNPRHKITKRGQNVTFRCDPISEHNRLYWYRQTLGQGPEFLTYFQNEAQLEKSRLLSDRFSAERPKGSFSTLEIQRTEQGDSAMYLCASSPRSGGVSPNTGELFFGEGSRLTVL.

The chain recombines TRBV28 with TRBJ1-5, with TRBD1 as a possible D gene (6 bases). The germline CDR1 and CDR2 sequences are MDHEN and SYDVKM. The V end lost 4 bases, the J end lost 2 bases, and 6 bases lay between the germline ends. The CDR3 is made up of 13 amino acids. As DNA, the CDR3 is TGTGCCAGCAGTTACAGGGGCAATCAGCCCCAGCATTTT. It yields the protein CASSYRGNQPQHF.

This rearrangement joins TRBV9 to TRBJ2-7; TRBD1 is a possible D gene (9 bases). Germline V gene sequence: CDR1 SGDLS, CDR2 YYNGEE. V was pared by 3 bases and J by 3 bases, with 16 bases between. CDR3 length: 15 amino acids. Written as DNA, the CDR3 is TGTGCCAGCAGCGCGGGAGGGACAGGGAGCTACGAGCAGTACTTC. Its protein is CASSAGGTGSYEQYF. The full variable domain, rest sourced from reference TRBV9 and TRBJ2-7, is DSGVTQTPKHLITATGQRVTLRCSPRSGDLSVYWYQQSLDQGLQFLIQYYNGEERAKGNILERFSAQQFPDLHSELNLSSLELGDSALYFCASSAGGTGSYEQYFGPGTRLTVT.

J is TRBJ2-1 and V is TRBV9, with D possibly being TRBD1 (6 bases). CDR3 length equals 12 residues. V lost 0 bases to trimming and J lost 9 bases, with 7 bases between them. In germline, CDR1 is SGDLS, CDR2 YYNGEE. This chain's CDR3 is CASSVGGGEQFF. The CDR3 coding sequence is TGTGCCAGCAGCGTAGGAGGGGGTGAGCAGTTCTTC.

The chain carries TRBV18 and TRBJ2-3; TRBD2 agrees at 12 bases. Germline lookup yields CDR1 KGHSH and CDR2 LQKENI. Trimming removed 3 bases from V and 6 bases from J; junction bases left unmatched: 13. The CDR3 has 18 residues. CDR3 sequence (DNA): TGTGCCAGCTCACCTAGGACTAGCGGGGACTCATCACGGGATACGCAGTATTTT. Translating gives CASSPRTSGDSSRDTQYF.

V usage is TRBV7-6 and J usage is TRBJ1-4, with 11 bases that match TRBD1. Germline V CDR1 and CDR2: SGHVS, FNYEAQ. The J segment lost 7 bases and the V segment lost 3 bases, leaving 7 bases of the junction unmatched. The CDR3 extends over 16 amino acids. CDR3 in DNA: TGTGCCAGCAGCTTCTACTCCGGGACAGGGGGTGAAAAACTGTTTTTT. Translated: CASSFYSGTGGEKLFF.

This chain links TRBV5-4 with TRBJ1-2, with TRBD1 as a possible D gene (5 bases). CDR3 length: 13 amino acids. CDR1 is SGHNT and CDR2 is YYREEE in the germline V gene (reference sequence). With 1 base removed from V and 8 bases from J, the gap between germline ends came to 12 bases. The CDR3 region has the DNA TGTGCCAGCAGCTTGCAGGGCCTAGGGGGCTACACCTTC. This gives the protein CASSLQGLGGYTF.